This TCR beta chain was retrieved from a study of post-analysis software for immune sequencing data. The wider study: Relapsing-remitting, secondary progressive and progressive-relapsing multiple sclerosis courses were included.

To note about this clonotype: Its antigen is still unknown.

This CDR3 contains 13 residues. Germline CDR1 reads SGHTA; CDR2 reads FQGTGA. Trimming stripped 3 bases from V and 7 bases from J, with 10 bases between. Each TCR beta cDNA library carried unique molecular identifiers. With roughly 0.85 to 11 million T cells as the source, a few hundred thousand cDNA molecules resulted. TCRdb recomputed calls from the PCR reads with MiXCR, one row per CDR3 protein. The profile shows hundreds of thousands of distinct CDR3 sequences, around 64% of them singletons. Points from the study as a whole: Patients showed TRBV5-6, TRBV5-1 and TRBV20-1 among 4 or 5 TRBV segments more frequent than in controls. Under the F measure, samples that were prepared in one batch clustered strongly together. Significantly lower normalized Chao1 diversity was found in patients with multiple sclerosis relative to controls.

The rearrangement uses TRBV7-3 and TRBJ2-1; maybe TRBD1 (6 bases). Specimen: blood. The TCR originated in a girl under 10 years old with multiple sclerosis. DNA of the CDR3: TGTGCCAGCAGCTTTCTTCAGGGGAATGAGCAGTTCTTC. Protein: CASSFLQGNEQFF. The full variable domain, rest sourced from reference TRBV7-3 and TRBJ2-1, is GAGVSQTPSNKVTEKGKYVELRCDPISGHTALYWYRQSLGQGPEFLIYFQGTGAADDSGLPNDRFFAVRPEGSVSTLKIQRTERGDSAVYLCASSFLQGNEQFFGPGTRLTVL.